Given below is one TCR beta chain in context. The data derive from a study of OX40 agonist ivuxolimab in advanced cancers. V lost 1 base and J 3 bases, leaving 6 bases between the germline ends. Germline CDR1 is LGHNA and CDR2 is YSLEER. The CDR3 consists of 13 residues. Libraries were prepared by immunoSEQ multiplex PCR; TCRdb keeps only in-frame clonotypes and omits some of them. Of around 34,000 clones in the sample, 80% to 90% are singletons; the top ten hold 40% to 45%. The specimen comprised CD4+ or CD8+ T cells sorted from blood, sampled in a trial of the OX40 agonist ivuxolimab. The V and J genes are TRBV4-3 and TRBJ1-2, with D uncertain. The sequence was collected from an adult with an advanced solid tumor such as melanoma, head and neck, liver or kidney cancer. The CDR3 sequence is CASSQGRDYGYTF. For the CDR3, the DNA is TGCGCCAGCAGCCAAGGACGGGACTATGGCTACACCTTC.